This T cell receptor beta chain was identified in a study of T-cell memory formation after mild COVID-19 (dated by TCRdb to the early 2020s). For context, the study as a whole: TCR sequence clusters from the two donors were largely donor specific. In a couple of donors, T-cell clones that expanded and contracted after mild COVID-19 were tracked by sequencing TCRalpha and TCRbeta repertoires over time. Two young, previously healthy adult volunteers, one female and one male, were included in the cohort.

Ficoll-Paque density gradient centrifugation was the method used to isolate PBMCs. This clonotype was observed a handful of times. This receptor's antigen is unknown. There are no base qualities to consult, and no much larger clone falls within one base. Sequenced using an Illumina NovaSeq 6000. TCRalpha and TCRbeta cDNA libraries were built by 5'RACE with constant-segment primers, adding sample barcodes and unique molecular identifiers. RNA was extracted from every sample with Trizol reagent. The libraries were amplified in two PCR steps, and the second step added a second sample barcode and Illumina TruSeq adapters. The libraries were sequenced on an Illumina NovaSeq using 2 x 150 bp paired-end reads. Regarding the original processing steps: Demultiplexing of reads and collapsing into UMI-guided consensus sequences were performed with migec v1.2.7. Using mixcr v2.1.11, the UMI consensuses were aligned to TRA and TRB V and J templates and assembled into clonotypes. A clonotype was counted as expanded or contracted only when both edgeR and NoisET called the clonotype significant, with the noise models trained on biological replicates. edgeR calls used a false discovery rate-adjusted p below 0.01 and a log2 fold-change threshold of 1. PCA with hierarchical clustering of max-normalized trajectories of the 1000 most abundant clonotypes was used as exploratory dynamics analysis. Separately sequenced CD4+ and CD8+ repertoires were used to assign the CD4 or CD8 phenotype of responding clones. TCRdb's own reprocessing of the public reads used fastp at Q25 and MiXCR and kept productive beta chains. Rows merge per CDR3 protein into single entries with the most common DNA and genes. Here the V and J calls rest on TCRdb's processing, not on the authors' analysis. In this sample the table shows roughly 620,000 distinct CDR3 sequences, around 17% of which occur a single time. The top ten constitute around 12% of the sample.

V loses 6 bases at its end and J loses 6 bases; junction bases beyond the gene matches: 10. The CDR1 and CDR2 encoded by the germline V gene are KGHSH and LQKENI. Spanning cysteine to phenylalanine, the CDR3 consists of 15 amino acids. Only CDR3 DNA is held: 45 bases, read in frame from base 1. Broader findings and caveats from the paper: The second-wave clones that peaked on day 37 were not confirmed to be SARS-CoV-2 specific. The study included only a couple of mild cases, and larger cohorts that include severe cases with pre-infection samples were judged to be necessary. Some responding clones were detected in pre-infection memory, which suggested that pre-existing cross-reactive memory T cells had joined the SARS-CoV-2 response. Contracting CD4+ clones were located mainly in the CM and EM memory subsets, whereas CD8+ clones were found to be enriched in EMRA. Clones contracting from day 15 to 85 had balanced CD4/CD8 phenotypes, while a second wave expanding from day 15 to 37 was biased towards CD4+.

This TCR was recovered from an adult woman who had mild COVID-19 (a few samples of this study predate the infection). The sample titles of this study are shuffled in the database, so cell type and time point are left out; the donor was told from shared clones. The V and J genes are TRBV18 and TRBJ2-3; TRBD2 fits 9 bases in the junction. The specimen was PBMCs or a T cell subset sorted from them (not recorded which). The CDR3: CASSPSGGKADTQYF. At the DNA level, the sequence is TGTGCCAGCTCGCCAAGCGGGGGGAAGGCGGATACGCAGTATTTT.